This TCR beta chain comes out of a study of blood T cell repertoires in COVID-19. Per the authors' pipeline: From reference gene primer amplification, estimates of nucleated cell counts were derived. Assay: immunoSEQ multiplex PCR; the TCRdb copy retains only in-frame clones and omits some. D and trimming come from the DNA, and the V and J calls and clone size come from that table. Of around 30,000 clones listed, approximately 71% are singletons. Source material: peripheral blood. This clonotype originated in a man older than 75 with active or convalescent COVID-19.

CDR3 loop: CASSSGHGSNEQYF. The CDR3, as DNA: TGTGCCAGCAGCTCCGGACACGGTTCGAACGAGCAGTACTTC. The chain joins TRBV7-9 to TRBJ2-7; TRBD1 might be the D (5 bases). V was cut by 4 bases and J by 5 bases, with 15 bases left in between. Germline-derived CDR1 and CDR2 are SEHNR and FQNEAQ (reference sequence). The CDR3 loop spans 14 amino acids.